This T cell receptor (beta chain) was recovered during a study of identical twins. Donors were all healthy Caucasians. TCRdb re-called the 5' RACE reads with MiXCR, one entry per CDR3 protein. The data contain approximately 410,000 distinct CDR3 sequences, under 20% of them seen just once; the ten biggest clones take up more than 10%. A few counts support this clonotype. Trimming took 2 bases from V and 0 from J, leaving 13 bases between them. This CDR3 comprises 16 residues. The germline gives CDR1 LGHDT, CDR2 YNNKEL (reference sequence). This receptor was taken from a man between 50 and 59 years old in good health. The rearrangement joins TRBV3-1 to TRBJ2-5, with D perhaps being TRBD1 or TRBD2 (6 bases each). Sequenced: naive T cells sorted from blood. In DNA, the CDR3 is TGTGCCAGCAGCCAAACCTGGGGGGCAAACCAAGAGACCCAGTACTTC. Encoded protein: CASSQTWGANQETQYF.